This T cell receptor (beta chain) was recorded in a study of high-grade serous ovarian cancer treatment subgroups. Looking at the study overall: Samples averaged around 14,000 reads and thousands of unique TCR beta rearrangements. General study findings and limits: Only CDR3 was analyzed; CDR1 and CDR2 were not.

As for this clone: Antigen unknown.

The tumor samples were collected prior to definitive surgery or chemotherapy. The protocol was immunoSEQ multiplex PCR, while the TCRdb copy is restricted to in-frame clones and leaves out a portion. Of more than 15,000 clones in the sample, around 74% were seen once. The sequence was obtained from a human donor with high-grade serous ovarian cancer. The sequenced sample consisted of tumor tissue.

As DNA, the CDR3 is TGCGCCAGCAGCCAAGATTTGGGGTACTATGACACCGGGGAGCTGTTTTTT. Its translation: CASSQDLGYYDTGELFF. This chain links TRBV4-3 with TRBJ2-2; the D is unclear. The CDR3 runs to 17 residues. Per germline, CDR1 LGHNA and CDR2 YSLEER. V was clipped by 0 bases and J by 3 bases, with 14 bases between them.